The rows below give T cell receptor beta chains drawn from one sample of a study of T cells after somatic rescue of genetic block. Sequencing was performed with immunoSEQ multiplex PCR; in TCRdb, only in-frame clones are kept and a portion is missing. The data hold 95,000 to 120,000 clones, with about 90% observed a single time. Sequencing was carried out using peripheral blood mononuclear cells (PBMCs). These TCRs come from a woman between 18 and 29 years old. Both conserved end residues are part of each CDR3. Size is omitted from some rows. Given values are once, few, many or a class for expanded clones.

v_call: TRBV2
j_call: TRBJ1-2
clone_size: NA
cdr3_aa: CASGQLYGYTF

v_call: TRBV7-8
j_call: TRBJ2-7
clone_size: NA
cdr3_aa: CASSLGTGAYEQYF

v_call: TRBV2
j_call: TRBJ1-2
clone_size: NA
cdr3_aa: CASSEGRNYGYTF

v_call: TRBV6-5
j_call: TRBJ2-7
clone_size: NA
cdr3_aa: CASSYSGQGANEQYF

v_call: TRBV7-3
j_call: TRBJ2-3
clone_size: NA
cdr3_aa: CASSLAGTTTDTQYF

v_call: TRBV18
j_call: TRBJ1-2
clone_size: NA
cdr3_aa: CASSPPNTF

v_call: TRBV10-1
j_call: TRBJ1-1
clone_size: NA
cdr3_aa: CATLTFSPHTEAFF

v_call: TRBV7-9
j_call: TRBJ2-2
clone_size: NA
cdr3_aa: CASRSDLDRGTGELFF

v_call: TRBV7-9
j_call: TRBJ2-3
clone_size: NA
cdr3_aa: CASSHGLGTMSLTDTQYF

v_call: TRBV30
j_call: TRBJ2-6
clone_size: NA
cdr3_aa: CAWSVFSSSGANVLTF

v_call: TRBV27
j_call: TRBJ1-3
clone_size: NA
cdr3_aa: CASSRGAGTPGNTIYF

v_call: TRBV4-3
j_call: TRBJ2-2
clone_size: NA
cdr3_aa: CASSQDLPTSGGAGELFF

v_call: TRBV13
j_call: TRBJ2-3
clone_size: NA
cdr3_aa: CASSLVSSLGLEHTQYF

v_call: TRBV6-1
j_call: TRBJ2-7
clone_size: NA
cdr3_aa: CASSRDRGLMYEQYF

v_call: TRBV19
j_call: TRBJ1-5
clone_size: NA
cdr3_aa: CASSIARLSNQPQHF

v_call: TRBV7-6
j_call: TRBJ1-1
clone_size: NA
cdr3_aa: CASSLAEDRADTEAFF

v_call: TRBV6-1
j_call: TRBJ1-4
clone_size: NA
cdr3_aa: CASSGQGGGYEKLFF

v_call: TRBV7-9
j_call: TRBJ2-7
clone_size: NA
cdr3_aa: CASSRDTDSYEQYF

v_call: TRBV2
j_call: TRBJ2-3
clone_size: NA
cdr3_aa: CASSGADTQYF

v_call: TRBV7-2
j_call: TRBJ1-1
clone_size: NA
cdr3_aa: CASSTDRGTEAFF

v_call: TRBV5-1
j_call: TRBJ2-1
clone_size: NA
cdr3_aa: CASSELAGGGAYNEQFF

v_call: TRBV7-9
j_call: TRBJ1-1
clone_size: NA
cdr3_aa: CASSIQGSSTEAFF

v_call: TRBV29-1
j_call: TRBJ1-1
clone_size: NA
cdr3_aa: CSVGETEAFF

v_call: TRBV7-2
j_call: TRBJ2-5
clone_size: NA
cdr3_aa: CASSAQETQYF

v_call: TRBV5-6
j_call: TRBJ1-1
clone_size: NA
cdr3_aa: CASSSGFYTEAFF

v_call: TRBV18
j_call: TRBJ1-3
clone_size: NA
cdr3_aa: CASSPPGRNTGNTIYF

v_call: TRBV6-5
j_call: TRBJ1-6
clone_size: NA
cdr3_aa: CASSYSRSNSPLHF

v_call: TRBV28
j_call: TRBJ2-2
clone_size: NA
cdr3_aa: CASSSGTARGELFF

v_call: TRBV28
j_call: TRBJ1-5
clone_size: NA
cdr3_aa: CASSFNQYGQPQHF

v_call: TRBV7-2
j_call: TRBJ2-7
clone_size: NA
cdr3_aa: CASSFQGAREQYF

v_call: TRBV5-6
j_call: TRBJ2-1
clone_size: NA
cdr3_aa: CASSRGMGGTYNEQFF

v_call: TRBV6-6
j_call: TRBJ2-1
clone_size: NA
cdr3_aa: CASRPSTYNEQFF

v_call: TRBV19
j_call: TRBJ2-1
clone_size: NA
cdr3_aa: CASTESHYNEQFF

v_call: TRBV5-5
j_call: TRBJ2-6
clone_size: NA
cdr3_aa: CASSLSGAGANVLTF

v_call: TRBV15
j_call: TRBJ2-6
clone_size: few
cdr3_aa: CATSRDEEGASGANVLTF

v_call: TRBV11-3
j_call: TRBJ1-1
clone_size: NA
cdr3_aa: CASSLGTRANTEAFF

v_call: TRBV6-1
j_call: TRBJ1-5
clone_size: NA
cdr3_aa: CASRQGNNQPQHF

v_call: TRBV2
j_call: TRBJ1-2
clone_size: NA
cdr3_aa: CATQQGGSNYGYTF

v_call: TRBV6-1
j_call: TRBJ2-7
clone_size: NA
cdr3_aa: CASFHRGGQYEQYF

v_call: TRBV27
j_call: TRBJ1-6
clone_size: NA
cdr3_aa: CASSPIVGSPLHF

v_call: TRBV23-1
j_call: TRBJ2-1
clone_size: NA
cdr3_aa: CASSPGTVPLSYNEQFF

v_call: TRBV18
j_call: TRBJ2-7
clone_size: NA
cdr3_aa: CASSPLRGGQSTEQYF

v_call: TRBV7-7
j_call: TRBJ1-2
clone_size: once
cdr3_aa: CASSRGGQGATWYGYTF